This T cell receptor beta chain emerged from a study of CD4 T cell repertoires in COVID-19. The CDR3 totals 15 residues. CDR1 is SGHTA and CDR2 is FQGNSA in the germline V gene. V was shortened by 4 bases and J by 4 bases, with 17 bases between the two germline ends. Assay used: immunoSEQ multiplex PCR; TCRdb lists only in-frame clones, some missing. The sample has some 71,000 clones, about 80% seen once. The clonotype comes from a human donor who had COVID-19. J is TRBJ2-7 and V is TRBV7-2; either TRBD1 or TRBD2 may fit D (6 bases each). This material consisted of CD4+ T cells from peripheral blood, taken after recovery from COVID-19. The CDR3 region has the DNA TGTGCCAGCAGCTCGAACGGGGGACACTCTTACGAGCAGTACTTC. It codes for CASSSNGGHSYEQYF. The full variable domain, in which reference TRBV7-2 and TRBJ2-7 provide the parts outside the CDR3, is GAGVSQSPSNKVTEKGKDVELRCDPISGHTALYWYRQSLGQGLEFLIYFQGNSAPDKSGLPSDRFSAERTGGSVSTLTIQRTQQEDSAVYLCASSSNGGHSYEQYFGPGTRLTVT.